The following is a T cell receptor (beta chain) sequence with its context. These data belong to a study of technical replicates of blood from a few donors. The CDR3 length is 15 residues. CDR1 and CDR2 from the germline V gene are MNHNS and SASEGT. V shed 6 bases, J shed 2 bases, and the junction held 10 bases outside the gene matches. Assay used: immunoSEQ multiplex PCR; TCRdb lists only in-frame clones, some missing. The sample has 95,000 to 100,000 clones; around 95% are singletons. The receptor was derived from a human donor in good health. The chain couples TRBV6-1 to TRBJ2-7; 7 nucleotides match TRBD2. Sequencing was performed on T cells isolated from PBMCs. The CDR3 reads CASRPQSGVPYEQYF. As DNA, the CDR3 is TGTGCCAGCAGGCCCCAGAGCGGGGTACCCTACGAGCAGTACTTC.